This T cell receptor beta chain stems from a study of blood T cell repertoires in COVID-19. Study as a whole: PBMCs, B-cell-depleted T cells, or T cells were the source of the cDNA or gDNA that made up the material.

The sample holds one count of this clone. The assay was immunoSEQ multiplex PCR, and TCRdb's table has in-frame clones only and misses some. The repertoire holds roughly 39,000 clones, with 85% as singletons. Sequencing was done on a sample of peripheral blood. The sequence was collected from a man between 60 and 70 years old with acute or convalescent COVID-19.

The CDR3: CASSIGGPGANVLTF. The DNA of the CDR3 is TGTGCCAGTAGTATCGGTGGGCCTGGGGCCAACGTCCTGACTTTC. The chain has TRBV19 and TRBJ2-6, with D unresolved. V lost 3 bases to trimming and J lost 2 bases, with 8 bases between them. The CDR3 spans 15 residues. Germline CDR1 and CDR2: LNHDA and SQIVND (reference sequence).